This T cell receptor beta chain was recorded in a study of T cell responses to AZD1222 COVID-19 vaccine. Study-level results: Two doses of AZD1222 preceded a rise in Spike-specific TCR breadth and depth. Repertoires in all cases were sampled only once the peak T cell response had passed. It should be noted that donors were predominantly white British and more often female, and clonal diversity was possibly underestimated.

CDR1 and CDR2 (germline): SEHNR, FQNEAQ (reference sequence). The CDR3 sequence is 14 residues long. Trimming stripped 2 bases from V and 3 bases from J, with 10 bases between. As regards this clone: The antigen is not known.

Produced via immunoSEQ multiplex PCR; TCRdb's table is partial and in-frame only. The sample lists about 83,000 clones; 75% to 95% were seen once. The sequences come from peripheral blood, collected on day 0 of MenACWY control vaccination. This clonotype was obtained from an adult in good health. This chain uses TRBV7-9 with TRBJ2-5, with D maybe TRBD1 (5 bases). The CDR3 loop is CASSLLDIKETQYF. Written as DNA, the CDR3 is TGTGCCAGCAGCTTATTGGACATTAAAGAGACCCAGTACTTC.